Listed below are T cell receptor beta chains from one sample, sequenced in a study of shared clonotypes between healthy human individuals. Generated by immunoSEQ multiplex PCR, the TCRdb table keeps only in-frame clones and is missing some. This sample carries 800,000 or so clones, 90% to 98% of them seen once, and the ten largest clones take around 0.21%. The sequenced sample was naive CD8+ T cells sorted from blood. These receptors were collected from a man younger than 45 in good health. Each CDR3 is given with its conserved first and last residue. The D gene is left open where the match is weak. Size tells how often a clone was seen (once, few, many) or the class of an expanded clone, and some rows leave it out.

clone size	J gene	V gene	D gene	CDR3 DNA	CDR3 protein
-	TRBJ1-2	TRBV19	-	TGTGCCAGTAGAACGGAGATCTATGGCTACACCTTC	CASRTEIYGYTF
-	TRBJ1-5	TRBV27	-	TGTGCCAGCAGTTTATCGGGCCCCGCTCAGCCCCAGCATTTT	CASSLSGPAQPQHF
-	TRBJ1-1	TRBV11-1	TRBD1	TGTGCCAGCAGCTTAGCGGGGACAGGGACCATGAACACTGAAGCTTTCTTT	CASSLAGTGTMNTEAFF
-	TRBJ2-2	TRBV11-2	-	TGTGCCAGCAGCTTAGAACTATTCCCCGGGGAGCTGTTTTTT	CASSLELFPGELFF
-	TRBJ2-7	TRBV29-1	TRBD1	TGCAGCGTTGAAGGAACTCAATCCGGGACAGGGGTGGGGTACGAGCAGTACTTC	CSVEGTQSGTGVGYEQYF
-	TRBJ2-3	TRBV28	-	TGTGCCAGCGTAATTACAGGGACAGATACGCAGTATTTT	CASVITGTDTQYF
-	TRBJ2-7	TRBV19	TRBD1	TGTGCCAGTACCCCCGGGACAGGGCTCTACGAGCAGTACTTC	CASTPGTGLYEQYF
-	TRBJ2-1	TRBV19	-	TGTGCCAGTAGTATGCGTAGCGGTAATGAGCAGTTCTTC	CASSMRSGNEQFF
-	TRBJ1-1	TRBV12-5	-	TGTGCTAGTGGTTTGTCGACCCTCACTGAAGCTTTCTTT	CASGLSTLTEAFF
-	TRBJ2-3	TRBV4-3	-	TGCGCCAGCAGCCAAGACGGGACAGATACGCAGTATTTT	CASSQDGTDTQYF
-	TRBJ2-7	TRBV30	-	TGTGCCTGGGACAGTACCTACGAGCAGTACTTC	CAWDSTYEQYF
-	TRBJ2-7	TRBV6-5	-	TGTGCCAGCAGTTCGCAGGGCTCCTACGAGCAGTACTTC	CASSSQGSYEQYF
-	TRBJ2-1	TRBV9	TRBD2	TGTGCCAGCAGCGTAGGGAGCGGGAACCCTTCTAGTGAGCAGTTCTTC	CASSVGSGNPSSEQFF
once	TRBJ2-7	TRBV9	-	TGTGCCAGCAGCGAAGGGCTAGGCTACGAGCAGTACTTC	CASSEGLGYEQYF
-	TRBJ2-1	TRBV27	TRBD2	TGTGCCAGCAGTTCCCGGACTAGCGGGACGAGATACAATGAGCAGTTCTTC	CASSSRTSGTRYNEQFF
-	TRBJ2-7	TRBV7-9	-	TGTGCCAGCAGCTCAAACTCCTACGAGCAGTACTTC	CASSSNSYEQYF
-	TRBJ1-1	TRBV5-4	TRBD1	TGTGCCAGCAGCTCGGGACAGAAAGAAGCTTTCTTT	CASSSGQKEAFF
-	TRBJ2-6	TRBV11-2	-	TGTGCCAGCAGCCTTCAAGCCTCTGGGGCCAACGTCCTGACTTTC	CASSLQASGANVLTF
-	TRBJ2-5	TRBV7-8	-	TGTGCCAGCAGCCCCCCAGGAGGGTTTGGAGAGACCCAGTACTTC	CASSPPGGFGETQYF
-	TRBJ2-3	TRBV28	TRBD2	TGTGCCAGCAGTTTACCCTCCCCTCGCGGGAGAGCAGATACGCAGTATTTT	CASSLPSPRGRADTQYF
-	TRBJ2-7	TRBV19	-	TGTGCCAGTAGTACTAACTCACCCTCGGACAAGATGTACGAGCAGTACTTC	CASSTNSPSDKMYEQYF
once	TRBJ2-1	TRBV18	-	TGTGCCAGCTCACCAGGAACGGGACTGGCTAGCTCCTACAATGAGCAGTTCTTC	CASSPGTGLASSYNEQFF
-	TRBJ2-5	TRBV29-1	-	TGCAGCGTTGAATTAAGGGGTGCGGGGGAGACCCAGTACTTC	CSVELRGAGETQYF
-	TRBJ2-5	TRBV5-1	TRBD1	TGCGCCAGCAGCTTGGGACAGGGGGGATTCCAAGAGACCCAGTACTTC	CASSLGQGGFQETQYF
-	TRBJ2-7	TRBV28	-	TGTGCCAGCACCCCGCAGGGGCGATACGAGCAGTACTTC	CASTPQGRYEQYF
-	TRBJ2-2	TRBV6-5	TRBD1	TGTGCCAGCAGTTACACCAGGGGGCACACCGGGGAGCTGTTTTTT	CASSYTRGHTGELFF
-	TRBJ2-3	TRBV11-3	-	TGTGCCAGCAGCTCAGGAAGTTGGGAACAGCGGAGCACAGATACGCAGTATTTT	CASSSGSWEQRSTDTQYF
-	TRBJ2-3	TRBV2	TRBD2	TGTGCCAGCAGTGAATGGTTAGCGGGAGGGCCCGGCACAGATACGCAGTATTTT	CASSEWLAGGPGTDTQYF
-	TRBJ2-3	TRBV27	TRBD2	TGTGCCAGCAGTTCCCCCCCGGGACTAGCGGGAGACCCAGATACGCAGTATTTT	CASSSPPGLAGDPDTQYF
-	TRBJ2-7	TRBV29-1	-	TGCAGCGTTGAGGAGGACAGGGAGGGCGTAAGCTACGAGCAGTACTTC	CSVEEDREGVSYEQYF
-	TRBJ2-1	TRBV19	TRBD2	TGTGCCAGTAGTGCTAGCGGGAGTTCCTACAATGAGCAGTTCTTC	CASSASGSSYNEQFF
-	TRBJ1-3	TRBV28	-	TGTGCCAGCAGTTTCCGCATCTCTGGAAACACCATATATTTT	CASSFRISGNTIYF
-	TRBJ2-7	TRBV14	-	TGTGCCAGCAGCCAAGCGGCGTGGCATAACGAGCAGTACTTC	CASSQAAWHNEQYF
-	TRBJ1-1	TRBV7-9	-	TGTGCCAGCAGCCCCGAAGGGAACACTGAAGCTTTCTTT	CASSPEGNTEAFF
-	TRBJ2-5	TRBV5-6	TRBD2	TGTGCCAGCAGCTTGCGAGGTGGCGGGAGCAACCAAGAGACCCAGTACTTC	CASSLRGGGSNQETQYF
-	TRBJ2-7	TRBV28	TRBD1	TGTGCCAGCAGTTTTCCCGGGACAGACTACGAGCAGTACTTC	CASSFPGTDYEQYF
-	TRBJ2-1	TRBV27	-	TGTGCCAGCATCTCGATTACCTACAATGAGCAGTTCTTC	CASISITYNEQFF
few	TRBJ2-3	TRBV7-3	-	TGTGCCAGCAGCTTACTAGGCACAGATACGCAGTATTTT	CASSLLGTDTQYF
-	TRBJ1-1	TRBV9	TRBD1	TGTGCCAGCACCGAATTAGACAGGGACACTGAAGCTTTCTTT	CASTELDRDTEAFF
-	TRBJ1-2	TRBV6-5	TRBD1	TGTGCCAGCAGTTACTCGGGGGGACAGCTTAACTATGGCTACACCTTC	CASSYSGGQLNYGYTF
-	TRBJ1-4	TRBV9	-	TGTGCCAGCAGCGAGAGGGCTGATGAGGACACAAAACTGTTTTTT	CASSERADEDTKLFF
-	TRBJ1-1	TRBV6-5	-	TGTGCCAGCAGTTACTCAGGGGGCACTGAAGCTTTCTTT	CASSYSGGTEAFF
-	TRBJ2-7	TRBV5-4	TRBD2	TGTGCCAGCAGCTACCGGACTGTTAGCGGGAGGGCCGCGGGGGAGCAGTACTTC	CASSYRTVSGRAAGEQYF
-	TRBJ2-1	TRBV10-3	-	TGTGCCATCAGTGATATCGGGCTCTCCTACAATGAGCAGTTCTTC	CAISDIGLSYNEQFF
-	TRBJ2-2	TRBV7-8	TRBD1	TGTGCCAGCAGCTCTTGGGACAGTCGGCCCGGGGAGCTGTTTTTT	CASSSWDSRPGELFF
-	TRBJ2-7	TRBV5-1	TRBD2	TGCGCCAGCAGCTTGAGTTCTAGCGGGAGGTACGAGCAGTACTTC	CASSLSSSGRYEQYF